What follows are 28 T cell receptor beta chains derived from one specimen sequenced in a study of OX40 agonist ivuxolimab in advanced cancers. This table comes from immunoSEQ multiplex PCR, and its TCRdb copy is limited to in-frame clones, with some not included. The repertoire has 55,000 to 80,000 clones, around 86% of them found once; the top ten carry less than 1.1%. Sequencing used CD4+ or CD8+ T cells sorted from blood, obtained in a trial of the OX40 agonist ivuxolimab. Receptors were obtained from an adult with an advanced solid tumor such as melanoma, head and neck, liver or kidney cancer.

The chain links TRBV7-9 to TRBJ2-7; D is uncertain. This CDR3 contains 13 residues. Trimming stripped 5 bases from V and 3 bases from J, with 11 bases between. The germline V gene encodes CDR1 SEHNR and CDR2 FQNEAQ (reference sequence). The CDR3 loop is CASSRADLYEQYF. The CDR3 DNA reads TGTGCCAGCAGCAGAGCCGATCTCTACGAGCAGTACTTC.

The chain joins TRBV6-6 to TRBJ2-7; D perhaps matches TRBD1 (6 bases). The CDR3 is 15 residues long. Germline values: CDR1 MNHNY, CDR2 SVGAGI (reference sequence). Trimming removed 2 bases from V and 4 bases from J, with 15 bases in between. The CDR3, as DNA: TGTGCCAGCAGTTACGTGAAGGGCAGGGGATACGAGCAGTACTTC. Translating it yields CASSYVKGRGYEQYF.

The V gene is TRBV9, the J gene TRBJ1-3; 8 bases are shared with TRBD1. The CDR3 spans 14 residues. Germline lookup yields CDR1 SGDLS and CDR2 YYNGEE. Germline trimming cut 0 bases from V and 9 bases from J; bases unmatched to any gene: 5. The CDR3 coding sequence is TGTGCCAGCAGCGTAGTAGACAGGGGATTCACCATATATTTT. Protein product: CASSVVDRGFTIYF.

This clone was found once. The gene calls are TRBV7-9 and TRBJ2-1; 7 nucleotides align to TRBD1. Losses at the gene ends were 1 base for V and 4 bases for J; bases not matched to a gene: 1. Germline V gene sequence: CDR1 SEHNR, CDR2 FQNEAQ (reference sequence). The CDR3 covers 14 residues. CDR3 DNA: TGTGCCAGCAGCTTAGGGACAGGTTACAATGAGCAGTTCTTC. Amino acid sequence: CASSLGTGYNEQFF.

This chain links TRBV10-3 with TRBJ2-7, with 10 bases that match TRBD1. Germline V gives CDR1 ENHRY, CDR2 SYGVKD. V lost 8 bases to trimming and J lost 3 bases; unmatched junction nucleotides: 4. The CDR3 contains 13 residues. This chain's CDR3 is CAISRTGGYEQYF. The CDR3 region has the DNA TGTGCCATCTCCCGGACAGGGGGCTACGAGCAGTACTTC.

The chain couples TRBV19 to TRBJ2-1; 7 nucleotides match TRBD2. The V segment lost 8 bases and the J segment 8 bases; nucleotides outside the gene matches: 18. Per germline, CDR1 LNHDA and CDR2 SQIVND (reference sequence). This CDR3 spans 16 amino acids. CDR3 bases: TGTGCCAGTCCTCCTCCTAGAGTAGCGGGCCGGGATGAGCAGTTCTTC. Protein product: CASPPPRVAGRDEQFF.

The gene calls are TRBV9 and TRBJ2-2; weak D call: TRBD2 (6 bases). V shed 1 base and J shed 0 bases, with 7 bases lying between them. Germline CDR1 reads SGDLS; CDR2 reads YYNGEE. The CDR3 covers 15 residues. The CDR3: CASSVTGANTGELFF. The DNA for the CDR3 is TGTGCCAGCAGCGTAACGGGAGCGAACACCGGGGAGCTGTTTTTT.

The V and J genes are TRBV29-1 and TRBJ2-7; D may be TRBD1 (5 bases). There are 13 residues in the CDR3. Trimming removed 5 bases from V and 0 bases from J, with 11 bases in between. Per germline, CDR1 SQVTM and CDR2 ANQGSEA. The CDR3 DNA reads as TGCAGCGTTACACCAGGGTCCTCCTACGAGCAGTACTTC. This encodes CSVTPGSSYEQYF.

The sample holds a few counts of this clone. This chain joins TRBV5-4 and TRBJ2-7; 9 bases match TRBD1. CDR1 and CDR2 from the germline V gene are SGHNT and YYREEE (reference sequence). The CDR3 is made up of 16 amino acids. Trimming took 4 bases from V and 1 from J; bases not matched to a gene: 9. The CDR3 nucleotides read TGTGCCAGCAGCAGGACACGGGACAGGGTATCCTACGAGCAGTACTTC. Protein sequence: CASSRTRDRVSYEQYF.

This sequence joins TRBV6-1 and TRBJ1-1; 10 bases fit TRBD1. The CDR3 runs to 15 residues. Trimming at V came to 7 bases and at J to 5 bases, leaving 10 bases not matched to a gene. The germline CDR1 and CDR2 sequences are MNHNS and SASEGT. The CDR3 loop reads CASINYGTGETEAFF. The DNA for the CDR3 is TGTGCCAGCATCAACTATGGGACAGGGGAAACTGAAGCTTTCTTT.

The chain links TRBV11-2 to TRBJ2-5, with no clear D. The closer fit of TRBJ2-7 to the DNA end suggests the J call may be wrong. Germline V gives CDR1 SGHAT, CDR2 FQNNGV. The CDR3 contains 13 residues. DNA for the CDR3: TGTGCCAGCAGCTCAATAGCAGATGGCGAGCAGTACTTC. As protein: CASSSIADGEQYF.

This chain joins TRBV5-4 and TRBJ2-7; D gene ambiguous. Germline assignment: CDR1 SGHNT and CDR2 YYREEE (reference sequence). V lost 1 base and J lost 5, with 10 bases in between. The CDR3 length is 13 residues. In nucleotides, the CDR3 is TGTGCCAGCAGCTTGCCCCCAGCTGACGAGCAGTACTTC. It translates to CASSLPPADEQYF.

The rearrangement uses TRBV27 and TRBJ2-1; D may be TRBD1 (5 bases). Germline V lookup: CDR1 MNHEY, CDR2 SMNVEV (reference sequence). The V end was cut by 2 bases, the J end by 3 bases, with 8 bases between. This CDR3 contains 14 residues. The CDR3 sequence: CASSLGADYNEQFF. DNA for the CDR3: TGTGCCAGCAGTTTAGGGGCAGACTACAATGAGCAGTTCTTC.

In this sample, this clone turned up a few times. J is TRBJ2-5 and V is TRBV18; maybe TRBD1 (6 bases). This CDR3 comprises 13 residues. Trimming took 4 bases from V and 2 from J, leaving 8 bases between them. Germline values: CDR1 KGHSH, CDR2 LQKENI. CDR3 in DNA: TGTGCCAGCTCACGGACAGAGCAAGAGACCCAGTACTTC. Translating it yields CASSRTEQETQYF.

The rearrangement links TRBV28 to TRBJ1-1; no clear D. V gave up 7 bases and J gave up 4 bases, with 13 bases separating them. Germline V CDR1 and CDR2: MDHEN, SYDVKM. The CDR3 has 13 amino acids. In DNA, the CDR3 is TGTGCCAGCACAAGGGAGGGTGCCACTGAAGCTTTCTTT. As protein: CASTREGATEAFF.

V and J are TRBV5-1 and TRBJ2-1; a possible D gene is TRBD2 (8 bases). Germline CDR1 reads SGHRS; CDR2 reads YFSETQ. V gave up 9 bases and J gave up 10 bases, with 32 bases separating them. This CDR3 spans 17 amino acids. CDR3 protein: CATSTVPLAGSQGEQFF. The CDR3 nucleotides are TGCGCCACCTCGACTGTACCGCTAGCGGGCTCACAGGGGGAGCAGTTCTTC.

This chain joins TRBV18 and TRBJ2-3; D is possibly TRBD2 (5 bases). Trimming took off 6 bases at V and 2 bases at J, with 12 bases between the two ends. The CDR3 has 14 amino acids. Germline values: CDR1 KGHSH, CDR2 LQKENI. The CDR3 nucleotides read TGTGCCAGCTCCCCGGGATCCTTCACAGATACGCAGTATTTT. Protein product: CASSPGSFTDTQYF.

The CDR3 sequence is CASSLGVAGRETQYF. For the CDR3, the DNA is TGTGCCAGCAGTTTAGGGGTTGCGGGGAGGGAGACCCAGTACTTC. This chain uses TRBV28 with TRBJ2-5; D may be TRBD2 (6 bases). Trimming took off 2 bases at V and 5 bases at J, with 15 bases between the two ends. The CDR3 contains 15 residues. The germline gives CDR1 MDHEN, CDR2 SYDVKM. The full variable domain, with the rest looked up from reference TRBV28 and TRBJ2-5, is DVKVTQSSRYLVKRTGEKVFLECVQDMDHENMFWYRQDPGLGLRLIYFSYDVKMKEKGDIPEGYSVSREKKERFSLILESASTNQTSMYLCASSLGVAGRETQYFGPGTRLLVL.

The J gene is TRBJ2-5, the V gene TRBV28; D may be TRBD1 or TRBD2 (6 bases each). The germline V and J ends were trimmed by 6 bases and 5 bases, with 22 bases remaining between them. The CDR3 totals 16 residues. CDR1 is MDHEN and CDR2 is SYDVKM in the germline V gene. DNA of the CDR3: TGTGCCAGCAGCACCCGGGACACATTGGCGGGGGAGACCCAGTACTTC. Translating gives CASSTRDTLAGETQYF.

The V gene is TRBV5-5, the J gene TRBJ2-3; 7 bases fit TRBD1. The CDR3 is 17 residues long. CDR1 is SGHKS and CDR2 is YYEKEE in the germline V gene (reference sequence). The trim removed 0 bases at V and 2 bases at J, leaving 9 bases unmatched. CDR3 nucleotide sequence: TGTGCCAGCAGCTTGGCATTAACAGGGGCTTCCACAGATACGCAGTATTTT. Its translation is CASSLALTGASTDTQYF.

This chain links TRBV7-9 with TRBJ1-4; 7 bases line up with TRBD1. The CDR3 sequence is 15 residues long. The germline gives CDR1 SEHNR, CDR2 FQNEAQ (reference sequence). J was trimmed by 3 bases and V by 2 bases; bases with no gene match: 3. The CDR3 DNA reads as TGTGCCAGCAGCTTACTCGGGACAGCTAATGAAAAACTGTTTTTT. Its protein is CASSLLGTANEKLFF.

The CDR3 DNA is TGTGCCAGCAGTCTCACGGGTCCCCATGAGCAGTTCTTC. Translated: CASSLTGPHEQFF. This chain joins TRBV5-8 and TRBJ2-1; no clear D. V was cut by 5 bases and J by 8 bases, with 14 bases left in between. This CDR3 has 13 residues. Germline V gives CDR1 SGHTS, CDR2 YDEGEE.

The chain uses TRBV7-2 and TRBJ2-1; 7 bases line up with TRBD2. This CDR3 comprises 17 residues. V gave up 5 bases and J gave up 7 bases; unmatched junction bases: 17. The V gene's germline CDR1 is SGHTA and CDR2 FQGNSA. This CDR3 is CASSPRGTWTRLNEQFF. The CDR3 coding sequence is TGTGCCAGCAGCCCCCGGGGTACCTGGACTAGATTGAATGAGCAGTTCTTC.

The CDR3 is CASSHRGRDTGELFF. The CDR3 nucleotides are TGTGCCAGCAGTCACAGGGGGCGGGACACCGGGGAGCTGTTTTTT. The V gene is TRBV6-5, the J gene TRBJ2-2, with 9 bases aligning to TRBD1. The V gene's germline CDR1 is MNHEY and CDR2 SVGAGI. The CDR3 runs 15 residues. J was trimmed by 3 bases and V by 5 bases; bases with no gene match: 4.

The chain recombines TRBV7-2 with TRBJ2-7; D not resolved. This CDR3 region has 14 residues. Trimming removed 0 bases at V and 1 base at J, with 7 bases between. Germline V CDR1 and CDR2: SGHTA, FQGNSA. In DNA, the CDR3 is TGTGCCAGCAGCTTAGCTGGGATATCCTACGAGCAGTACTTC. It yields the protein CASSLAGISYEQYF. Together with reference TRBV7-2 and TRBJ2-7, the CDR3 gives the full variable domain: GAGVSQSPSNKVTEKGKDVELRCDPISGHTALYWYRQSLGQGLEFLIYFQGNSAPDKSGLPSDRFSAERTGGSVSTLTIQRTQQEDSAVYLCASSLAGISYEQYFGPGTRLTVT.

The genes are TRBV7-2 and TRBJ2-2, with D possibly matching TRBD2 (5 bases). The V gene lost 5 bases and the J gene lost 6 bases, with 13 bases spanning the gap. This CDR3 spans 14 amino acids. Germline assignment: CDR1 SGHTA and CDR2 FQGNSA. The CDR3 spells CASSLLADSGELFF. The CDR3 DNA is TGTGCCAGCAGCCTGCTTGCGGACTCCGGGGAGCTGTTTTTT.

The gene calls are TRBV7-2 and TRBJ2-7; D possibly corresponds to TRBD2 (5 bases). Germline lookup yields CDR1 SGHTA and CDR2 FQGNSA. Trimming shortened V by 2 bases and J by 7 bases, and 9 bases separated the two germline ends. This CDR3 contains 12 residues. CDR3 sequence reads: CASSLRPGEQYF. The CDR3 nucleotides read TGTGCCAGCAGCTTAAGGCCGGGGGAGCAGTACTTC.

The rearrangement joins TRBV18 to TRBJ2-3; 7 positions agree with TRBD2. The germline CDR1 and CDR2 sequences are KGHSH and LQKENI. There are 15 residues in the CDR3. Unmatched junction bases numbered 7, after V lost 3 bases and J lost 4 bases. CDR3 DNA sequence: TGTGCCAGCTCACCTACGCGGGCGGGAGCAGATACGCAGTATTTT. Protein sequence: CASSPTRAGADTQYF.